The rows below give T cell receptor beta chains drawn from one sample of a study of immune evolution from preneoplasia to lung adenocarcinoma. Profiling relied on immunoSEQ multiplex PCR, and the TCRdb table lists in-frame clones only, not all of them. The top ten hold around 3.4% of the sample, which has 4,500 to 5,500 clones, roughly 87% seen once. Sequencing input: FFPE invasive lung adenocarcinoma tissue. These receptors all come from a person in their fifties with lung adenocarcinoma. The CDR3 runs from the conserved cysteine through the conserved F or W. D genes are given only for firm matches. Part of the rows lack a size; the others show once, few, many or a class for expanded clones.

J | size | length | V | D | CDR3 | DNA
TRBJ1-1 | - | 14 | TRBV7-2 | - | CASSQRQANTEAFF | TGTGCCAGCAGCCAAAGACAGGCGAACACTGAAGCTTTCTTT
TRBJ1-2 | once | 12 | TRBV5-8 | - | CASSLEGYGYTF | TGTGCCAGCAGCTTGGAGGGCTATGGCTACACCTTC
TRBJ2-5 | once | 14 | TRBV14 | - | CASSQATRGETQYF | TGTGCCAGCAGCCAAGCGACTAGGGGAGAGACCCAGTACTTC
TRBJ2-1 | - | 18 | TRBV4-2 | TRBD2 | CASSPGTLAGGAIDEQFF | TGTGCCAGCAGCCCCGGGACCCTGGCGGGAGGAGCCATCGATGAGCAGTTCTTC
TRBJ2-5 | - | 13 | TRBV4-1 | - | CASSQTPRETQYF | TGCGCCAGCAGCCAAACCCCCAGGGAGACCCAGTACTTC
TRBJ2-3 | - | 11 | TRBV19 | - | CASSIGDTQYF | TGTGCCAGTAGTATCGGCGATACGCAGTATTTT
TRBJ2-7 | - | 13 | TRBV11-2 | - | CASSPLQGGEQYF | TGTGCCAGCAGCCCACTACAGGGAGGAGAGCAGTACTTC
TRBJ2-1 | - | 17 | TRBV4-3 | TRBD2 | CASSQDWGTSGFNEQFF | TGCGCCAGCAGCCAAGATTGGGGGACTAGCGGGTTCAATGAGCAGTTCTTC
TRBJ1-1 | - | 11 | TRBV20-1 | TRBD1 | CSAFDRGEAFF | TGCAGTGCGTTCGACAGGGGGGAAGCTTTCTTT
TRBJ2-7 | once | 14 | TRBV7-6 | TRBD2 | CASSLAAAGAEQYF | TGTGCCAGCAGCTTAGCCGCAGCGGGAGCCGAGCAGTACTTC
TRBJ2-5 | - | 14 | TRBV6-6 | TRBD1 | CASRDREVGKTQYF | TGTGCCAGCAGGGACAGGGAAGTCGGAAAGACCCAGTACTTC
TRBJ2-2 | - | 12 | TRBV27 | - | CASRGGTGELFF | TGTGCCAGCAGAGGGGGCACCGGGGAGCTGTTTTTT
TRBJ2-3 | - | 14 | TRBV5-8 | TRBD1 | CASSVQGLTDTQYF | TGTGCCAGCAGCGTACAGGGGCTCACAGATACGCAGTATTTT
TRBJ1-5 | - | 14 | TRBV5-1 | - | CASSLGQDNQPQHF | TGCGCCAGCAGCTTGGGACAGGACAATCAGCCCCAGCATTTT
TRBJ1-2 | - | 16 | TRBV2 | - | CASRRQGGRVDYGYTF | TGTGCCAGCAGGAGACAAGGAGGGCGAGTGGACTATGGCTACACCTTC
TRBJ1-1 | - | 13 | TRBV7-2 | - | CASSLQGHAEAFF | TGTGCCAGCAGCTTACAGGGACACGCTGAAGCTTTCTTT
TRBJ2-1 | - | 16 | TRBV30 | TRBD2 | CAWSFYVGGSGNEQFF | TGTGCCTGGAGTTTTTATGTGGGCGGGAGTGGGAATGAGCAGTTCTTC
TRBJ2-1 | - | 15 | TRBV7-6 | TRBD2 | CASSLVGGRGVEQFF | TGTGCCAGCAGCTTAGTTGGCGGGAGGGGGGTTGAGCAGTTCTTC
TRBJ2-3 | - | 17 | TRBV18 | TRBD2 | CASSPGVPGLAADTQYF | TGTGCCAGCTCACCGGGGGTTCCGGGACTAGCGGCAGATACGCAGTATTTT
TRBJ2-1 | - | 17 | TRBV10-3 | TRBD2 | CATRKQGGLADDNEQFF | TGTGCCACCAGAAAGCAGGGTGGGCTAGCGGATGACAATGAGCAGTTCTTC
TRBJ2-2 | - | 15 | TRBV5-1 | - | CASSKGGTNTGELFF | TGCGCCAGCAGCAAGGGGGGGACGAACACCGGGGAGCTGTTTTTT
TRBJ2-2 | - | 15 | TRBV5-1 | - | CASSSNVGRAGELFF | TGCGCCAGCAGCTCCAATGTCGGGAGAGCCGGGGAGCTGTTTTTT
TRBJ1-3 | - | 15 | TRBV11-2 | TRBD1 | CASSLTGLSGNTIYF | TGTGCCAGCAGCTTGACAGGGCTCTCTGGAAACACCATATATTTT
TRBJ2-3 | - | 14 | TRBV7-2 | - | CASSLGAASDTQYF | TGTGCCAGCAGCTTAGGCGCGGCGAGCGATACGCAGTATTTT
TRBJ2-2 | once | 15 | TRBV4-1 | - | CASSHDRVGTGELFF | TGCGCCAGCAGCCACGACAGAGTTGGCACCGGGGAGCTGTTTTTT
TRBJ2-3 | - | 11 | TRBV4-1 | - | CASNQVDTQYF | TGCGCCAGCAACCAAGTTGATACGCAGTATTTT
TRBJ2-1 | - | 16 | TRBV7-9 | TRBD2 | CASSLGGGSTYNEQFF | TGTGCCAGCAGCCTTGGCGGCGGGAGTACCTACAATGAGCAGTTCTTC
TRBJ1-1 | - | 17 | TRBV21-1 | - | CASSKVRGPADNTEAFF | TGTGCCAGCAGCAAAGTTAGGGGACCTGCTGACAACACTGAAGCTTTCTTT
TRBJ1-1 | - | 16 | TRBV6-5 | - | CASSFEYQDPPPEAFF | TGTGCCAGCAGTTTTGAATACCAGGACCCACCACCTGAAGCTTTCTTT
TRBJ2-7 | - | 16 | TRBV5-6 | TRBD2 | CASRTSGLGGTTEQYF | TGTGCCAGCAGGACTAGCGGGTTGGGTGGGACTACCGAGCAGTACTTC
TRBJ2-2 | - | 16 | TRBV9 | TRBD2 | CASSYTSGRTPGELFF | TGTGCCAGCAGCTACACTAGCGGGAGAACGCCCGGGGAGCTGTTTTTT
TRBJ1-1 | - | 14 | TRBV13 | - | CASSLGLTFTEAFF | TGTGCCAGCAGCTTAGGCCTAACCTTCACTGAAGCTTTCTTT
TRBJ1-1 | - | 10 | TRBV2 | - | CASGRGEAFF | TGTGCCAGCGGGAGGGGCGAAGCTTTCTTT
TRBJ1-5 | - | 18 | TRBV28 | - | CASSFKTLQGKGNQPQHF | TGTGCCAGCAGTTTCAAGACCTTACAGGGAAAGGGCAATCAGCCCCAGCATTTT
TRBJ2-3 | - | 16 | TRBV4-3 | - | CASSPRRSTGWDTQYF | TGCGCCAGCAGCCCAAGACGGAGCACAGGGTGGGATACGCAGTATTTT
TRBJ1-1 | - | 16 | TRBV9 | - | CASSVVAGVQNTEAFF | TGTGCCAGCAGCGTAGTGGCAGGGGTTCAGAACACTGAAGCTTTCTTT
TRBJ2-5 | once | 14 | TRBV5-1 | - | CASSLGTPQETQYF | TGCGCCAGCAGCTTGGGGACACCTCAAGAGACCCAGTACTTC
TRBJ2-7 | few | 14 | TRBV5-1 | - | CASSLMDLTYEQYF | TGCGCCAGCAGCTTGATGGATCTCACCTACGAGCAGTACTTC
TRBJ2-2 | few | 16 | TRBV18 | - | CASSPRQGKYTGELFF | TGTGCCAGCTCACCACGGCAGGGGAAGTACACCGGGGAGCTGTTTTTT
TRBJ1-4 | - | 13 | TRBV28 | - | CASTSGQNEKLFF | TGTGCCAGCACAAGTGGTCAAAATGAAAAACTGTTTTTT
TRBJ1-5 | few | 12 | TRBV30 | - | CAWSSQDQPQHF | TGTGCCTGGAGTTCACAGGATCAGCCCCAGCATTTT
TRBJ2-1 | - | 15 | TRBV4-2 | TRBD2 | CASSQPSGRTYEQFF | TGTGCCAGCAGCCAGCCTAGCGGTAGGACCTATGAGCAGTTCTTC
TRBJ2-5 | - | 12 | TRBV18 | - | CASSGIIETQYF | TGTGCCAGCTCAGGGATAATTGAGACCCAGTACTTC
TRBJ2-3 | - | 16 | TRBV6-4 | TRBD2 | CASSDTTSGGSDTQYF | TGTGCCAGCAGTGATACGACTAGCGGGGGTTCAGATACGCAGTATTTT
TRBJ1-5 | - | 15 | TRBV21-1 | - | CASSRSDGVNQPQHF | TGTGCCAGCAGTAGGTCCGACGGCGTCAATCAGCCCCAGCATTTT
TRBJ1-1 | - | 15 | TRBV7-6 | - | CASSRVYDRNTEAFF | TGTGCCAGCAGCCGGGTATATGACAGGAACACTGAAGCTTTCTTT
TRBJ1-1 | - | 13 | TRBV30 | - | CAWSVRGTTEAFF | TGTGCCTGGAGTGTACGAGGGACCACTGAAGCTTTCTTT
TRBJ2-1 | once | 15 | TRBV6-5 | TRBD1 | CASKNRGVPYNEQFF | TGTGCCAGCAAAAACAGGGGCGTCCCCTACAATGAGCAGTTCTTC
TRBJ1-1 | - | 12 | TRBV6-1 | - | CASSTGRGEAFF | TGTGCCAGCAGCACAGGGCGTGGGGAAGCTTTCTTT
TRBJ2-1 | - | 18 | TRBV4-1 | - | CASSQGGGRTPGHNEQFF | TGCGCCAGCAGCCAAGGTGGGGGACGGACTCCTGGTCACAATGAGCAGTTCTTC
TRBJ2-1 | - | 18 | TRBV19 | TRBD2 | CASSSPLAGSWSYNEQFF | TGTGCCAGTAGTTCTCCACTAGCGGGTTCGTGGTCCTACAATGAGCAGTTCTTC
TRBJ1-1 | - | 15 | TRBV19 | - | CASSNMDALNTEAFF | TGTGCCAGTAGTAATATGGATGCGTTGAACACTGAAGCTTTCTTT
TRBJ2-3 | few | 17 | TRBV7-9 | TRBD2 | CASSLWREGRGTDTQYF | TGTGCCAGCAGCTTATGGCGGGAGGGCCGGGGCACAGATACGCAGTATTTT
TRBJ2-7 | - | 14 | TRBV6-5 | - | CASSYDFRAYEQYF | TGTGCCAGCAGTTACGACTTTCGGGCCTACGAGCAGTACTTC
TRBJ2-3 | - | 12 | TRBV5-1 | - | CASSLEADTQYF | TGCGCCAGCAGCTTGGAAGCAGATACGCAGTATTTT
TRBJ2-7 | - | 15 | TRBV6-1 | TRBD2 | CASSEGTSGSYEQYF | TGTGCCAGCAGTGAAGGGACTAGCGGCTCCTACGAGCAGTACTTC
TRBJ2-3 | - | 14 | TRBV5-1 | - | CASAAGRNTDTQYF | TGCGCCAGCGCCGCCGGGAGAAACACAGATACGCAGTATTTT
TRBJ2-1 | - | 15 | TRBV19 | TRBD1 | CASSLRDRVGNEQFF | TGTGCCAGTAGCCTCCGGGACAGGGTGGGCAATGAGCAGTTCTTC